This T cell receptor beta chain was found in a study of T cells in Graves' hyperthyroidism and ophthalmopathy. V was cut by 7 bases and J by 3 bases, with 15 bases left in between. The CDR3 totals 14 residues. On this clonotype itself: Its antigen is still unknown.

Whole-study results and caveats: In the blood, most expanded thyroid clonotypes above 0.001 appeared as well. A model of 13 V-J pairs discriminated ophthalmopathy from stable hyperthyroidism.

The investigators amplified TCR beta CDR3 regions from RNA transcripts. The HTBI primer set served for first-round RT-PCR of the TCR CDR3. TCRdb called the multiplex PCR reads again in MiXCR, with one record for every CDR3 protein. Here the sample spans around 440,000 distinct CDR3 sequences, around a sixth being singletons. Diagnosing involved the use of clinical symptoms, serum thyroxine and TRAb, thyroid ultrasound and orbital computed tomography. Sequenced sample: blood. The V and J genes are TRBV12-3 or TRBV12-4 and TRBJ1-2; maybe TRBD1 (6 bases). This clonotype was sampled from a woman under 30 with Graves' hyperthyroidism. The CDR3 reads CASNEGGADYGYTF. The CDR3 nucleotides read TGTGCCAGCAATGAGGGGGGGGCGGACTATGGCTACACCTTC.